The clone carrying this TCR beta chain has a single count. This specimen comes from a study of neurological immune-mediated disorders. J was trimmed by 4 bases and V by 5 bases; bases with no gene match: 6. Germline V CDR1 and CDR2: SEHNR, FQNEAQ (reference sequence). The CDR3 spans 16 residues. TCRdb processed the 5' RACE reads anew with MiXCR; each CDR3 protein has one entry. Of 55,000 to 70,000 distinct CDR3 sequences listed, roughly 5% were seen once; the top ten hold about 5.3%. The source is a human donor with multiple sclerosis. The donor label of this sample is uncertain. The sample taken for sequencing was PBMCs. This rearrangement joins TRBV7-9 to TRBJ2-5; 14 bases align to TRBD2. Here the CDR3 DNA reads TGTGCCAGCAGCCTGACTAGCGGGGGGGCACGAGAGACCCAGTACTTC. It yields the protein CASSLTSGGARETQYF.